The source of this T cell receptor beta chain is a study of cytomegalovirus exposure and HLA in healthy donors. Among the 120 or so subjects of the validation cohort, separate from the roughly 700-subject first cohort, were the donors. Comment on this clone: As yet, its antigen is unknown.

The data were produced by immunoSEQ multiplex PCR, yet TCRdb's version contains in-frame clones alone and is incomplete. The data hold 150,000 to 200,000 clones, with about 86% observed a single time. Trimming took 4 bases from V and 1 from J, leaving 14 bases between them. There are 15 residues in the CDR3. Germline V gives CDR1 MNHNY, CDR2 SVGAGI (reference sequence). Study-level points and caveats: Confirmation in vitro established that a few CMV-associated chains were specific for CMV antigens. A classifier reportedly called cytomegalovirus status with high sensitivity and specificity. The investigators catalogued 164 TCR beta chains as cytomegalovirus-associated.

Sequencing was carried out using PBMCs. The rearrangement uses TRBV6-6 and TRBJ2-7, with D possibly matching TRBD2 (6 bases). The receptor comes from a woman aged 25 to 39 in good health and CMV-seronegative. CDR3 region: CASSLIAGRSYEQYF. The CDR3 DNA sequence: TGTGCCAGCAGTTTGATTGCGGGGAGGTCCTACGAGCAGTACTTC.